This is a list of T cell receptor beta chains from one sample in a study of blood T cell repertoires in COVID-19. Sequenced by immunoSEQ multiplex PCR; TCRdb stores in-frame clones only, minus some. This sample has hundreds of thousands of clones, with 70% to 90% found just once. Sequencing used PBMCs or T cells enriched from blood (not recorded which). Source of these receptors: a young man who had recovered from COVID-19. The CDR3 runs from the conserved cysteine through the conserved F or W. The order of the fields is clone size, J gene, V gene, D gene, CDR3 protein, CDR3 DNA. The D gene is left open where the match is weak. The listing skips clone size in some rows; elsewhere it reads once, few, many or a size class.

abundance: NA; j_gene: TRBJ1-4; v_gene: TRBV7-9; d_gene: TRBD1; CDR3aa: CASSGGQLATNEKLFF; CDR3nt: TGTGCCAGCAGCGGGGGACAGCTTGCAACTAATGAAAAACTGTTTTTT
abundance: NA; j_gene: TRBJ2-7; v_gene: TRBV12-3/TRBV12-4; d_gene: NA; CDR3aa: CASSLQGREQYF; CDR3nt: TGTGCCAGCAGTTTACAGGGGCGCGAGCAGTACTTC
abundance: NA; j_gene: TRBJ2-2; v_gene: TRBV7-3; d_gene: TRBD2; CDR3aa: CASSFLAGGNTGELFF; CDR3nt: TGTGCCAGCAGCTTTCTCGCGGGGGGAAACACCGGGGAGCTGTTTTTT
abundance: NA; j_gene: TRBJ1-6; v_gene: TRBV9; d_gene: NA; CDR3aa: CASSVGAGDNSPLHF; CDR3nt: TGTGCCAGCAGCGTAGGGGCAGGGGATAATTCACCCCTCCACTTT
abundance: NA; j_gene: TRBJ2-5; v_gene: TRBV5-1; d_gene: TRBD2; CDR3aa: CASTLGSGGSTPETQYF; CDR3nt: TGCGCCAGCACCCTTGGTAGCGGGGGCTCCACTCCAGAGACCCAGTACTTC
abundance: NA; j_gene: TRBJ2-7; v_gene: TRBV7-2; d_gene: TRBD1; CDR3aa: CASSLQGQGAYEQYF; CDR3nt: TGTGCCAGCAGCTTACAGGGTCAGGGGGCCTACGAGCAGTACTTC
abundance: NA; j_gene: TRBJ2-7; v_gene: TRBV5-5; d_gene: NA; CDR3aa: CASSLPPGSYEQYF; CDR3nt: TGTGCCAGCAGCTTACCGCCAGGAAGCTACGAGCAGTACTTC
abundance: NA; j_gene: TRBJ2-5; v_gene: TRBV18; d_gene: NA; CDR3aa: CASSPGAQETQYF; CDR3nt: TGTGCCAGCTCACCAGGGGCGCAAGAGACCCAGTACTTC
abundance: NA; j_gene: TRBJ2-7; v_gene: TRBV5-4; d_gene: TRBD2; CDR3aa: CASSLVWRGGTEQYF; CDR3nt: TGTGCCAGCAGCTTGGTTTGGCGGGGGGGGACCGAGCAGTACTTC
abundance: few; j_gene: TRBJ2-6; v_gene: TRBV5-1; d_gene: TRBD1; CDR3aa: CASSHGQGTSGANVLTF; CDR3nt: TGCGCCAGCAGCCACGGACAGGGTACCTCTGGGGCCAACGTCCTGACTTTC
abundance: NA; j_gene: TRBJ1-6; v_gene: TRBV5-6; d_gene: NA; CDR3aa: CASSLRVRTEVDSPLHF; CDR3nt: TGTGCCAGCAGCTTGAGAGTAAGGACAGAGGTAGATTCACCCCTCCACTTT
abundance: NA; j_gene: TRBJ1-6; v_gene: TRBV5-1; d_gene: TRBD1; CDR3aa: CASSGTGDPPLHF; CDR3nt: TGCGCCAGCAGCGGGACAGGCGATCCACCCCTCCACTTT
abundance: NA; j_gene: TRBJ1-4; v_gene: TRBV4-3; d_gene: TRBD1; CDR3aa: CASSHQGGTGNLNEKLFF; CDR3nt: TGCGCCAGCAGCCATCAGGGGGGGACAGGAAATTTAAATGAAAAACTGTTTTTT
abundance: NA; j_gene: TRBJ2-7; v_gene: TRBV6-6; d_gene: TRBD1; CDR3aa: CASSQGQPGPYEQYF; CDR3nt: TGTGCCAGCAGTCAGGGACAGCCAGGACCCTACGAGCAGTACTTC
abundance: NA; j_gene: TRBJ2-3; v_gene: TRBV5-4; d_gene: NA; CDR3aa: CASSEDTDTQYF; CDR3nt: TGTGCCAGCAGCGAGGACACAGATACGCAGTATTTT
abundance: NA; j_gene: TRBJ2-1; v_gene: TRBV27; d_gene: NA; CDR3aa: CASSSTTSSYNEQFF; CDR3nt: TGTGCCAGCAGTTCGACTACGAGCTCCTACAATGAGCAGTTCTTC
abundance: NA; j_gene: TRBJ1-4; v_gene: TRBV9; d_gene: NA; CDR3aa: CASSVLGGSTNEKLFF; CDR3nt: TGTGCCAGCAGCGTATTGGGGGGTTCAACTAATGAAAAACTGTTTTTT
abundance: NA; j_gene: TRBJ2-7; v_gene: TRBV6-5; d_gene: NA; CDR3aa: CASRTPGFFPYEQYF; CDR3nt: TGTGCCAGCAGGACACCGGGATTCTTTCCCTACGAGCAGTACTTC
abundance: NA; j_gene: TRBJ1-2; v_gene: TRBV6-5; d_gene: TRBD1; CDR3aa: CASSYRGRNGYTF; CDR3nt: TGTGCCAGCAGTTACAGGGGGCGGAATGGCTACACCTTC
abundance: NA; j_gene: TRBJ2-7; v_gene: TRBV30; d_gene: TRBD2; CDR3aa: CAWSGLAGDYEQYF; CDR3nt: TGTGCCTGGAGTGGACTAGCGGGGGACTACGAGCAGTACTTC
abundance: NA; j_gene: TRBJ1-2; v_gene: TRBV20-1; d_gene: TRBD1; CDR3aa: CSADRGLGYTF; CDR3nt: TGCAGTGCTGACAGGGGATTGGGCTACACCTTC
abundance: NA; j_gene: TRBJ1-1; v_gene: TRBV19; d_gene: TRBD1; CDR3aa: CASSPADRATEAFF; CDR3nt: TGTGCCAGTAGTCCTGCTGACAGGGCCACTGAAGCTTTCTTT
abundance: NA; j_gene: TRBJ1-2; v_gene: TRBV27; d_gene: TRBD1; CDR3aa: CASSLGPRQGAVGYTF; CDR3nt: TGTGCCAGCAGTTTAGGCCCGCGACAGGGGGCGGTTGGCTACACCTTC
abundance: NA; j_gene: TRBJ2-7; v_gene: TRBV2; d_gene: TRBD1; CDR3aa: CASSEKVGDRDYEQYF; CDR3nt: TGTGCCAGCAGTGAAAAGGTTGGGGACAGGGACTACGAGCAGTACTTC
abundance: NA; j_gene: TRBJ1-1; v_gene: TRBV4-3; d_gene: NA; CDR3aa: CASSQRYRTGMNTEAFF; CDR3nt: TGCGCCAGCAGCCAAAGATACCGGACGGGGATGAACACTGAAGCTTTCTTT
abundance: few; j_gene: TRBJ1-1; v_gene: TRBV14; d_gene: NA; CDR3aa: CASSQGGGGAFF; CDR3nt: TGTGCCAGCAGCCAAGGGGGAGGAGGAGCTTTCTTT
abundance: once; j_gene: TRBJ1-2; v_gene: TRBV18; d_gene: NA; CDR3aa: CASSPTATDNYGYTF; CDR3nt: TGTGCCAGCTCACCCACGGCGACAGACAACTATGGCTACACCTTC
abundance: NA; j_gene: TRBJ1-1; v_gene: TRBV12-3/TRBV12-4; d_gene: NA; CDR3aa: CASSILLNTEAFF; CDR3nt: TGTGCCAGCAGTATCCTGTTGAACACTGAAGCTTTCTTT
abundance: NA; j_gene: TRBJ1-5; v_gene: TRBV19; d_gene: NA; CDR3aa: CASSINPTGNQPQHF; CDR3nt: TGTGCCAGTAGTATAAACCCGACGGGGAATCAGCCCCAGCATTTT
abundance: few; j_gene: TRBJ2-7; v_gene: TRBV7-9; d_gene: TRBD1; CDR3aa: CASSPLPTGVSYEQYF; CDR3nt: TGTGCCAGCAGCCCACTCCCCACAGGGGTCTCCTACGAGCAGTACTTC
abundance: few; j_gene: TRBJ1-1; v_gene: TRBV29-1; d_gene: NA; CDR3aa: CSVELRGEGDAEAFF; CDR3nt: TGCAGCGTTGAACTCCGGGGGGAGGGGGACGCTGAAGCTTTCTTT
abundance: NA; j_gene: TRBJ2-7; v_gene: TRBV5-1; d_gene: TRBD1; CDR3aa: CASSLGQGAYEQYF; CDR3nt: TGCGCCAGCAGCCTGGGACAGGGGGCGTACGAGCAGTACTTC
abundance: NA; j_gene: TRBJ1-2; v_gene: TRBV3-1/TRBV3-2; d_gene: NA; CDR3aa: CASSRRAYYGYTF; CDR3nt: TGTGCCAGCAGCCGCAGGGCCTACTATGGCTACACCTTC
abundance: NA; j_gene: TRBJ1-2; v_gene: TRBV4-2; d_gene: TRBD1; CDR3aa: CASSQVGQGLNYGYTF; CDR3nt: TGTGCCAGCAGCCAAGTGGGACAGGGCCTCAACTATGGCTACACCTTC
abundance: NA; j_gene: TRBJ1-1; v_gene: TRBV5-6; d_gene: TRBD1; CDR3aa: CASSLQDREAFF; CDR3nt: TGTGCCAGCAGCTTACAGGACAGGGAAGCTTTCTTT
abundance: NA; j_gene: TRBJ1-5; v_gene: TRBV6-1; d_gene: NA; CDR3aa: CASSEGGVSNQPQHF; CDR3nt: TGTGCCAGCAGTGAAGGGGGGGTTAGCAATCAGCCCCAGCATTTT
abundance: NA; j_gene: TRBJ2-2; v_gene: TRBV7-3; d_gene: TRBD2; CDR3aa: CASSSGLAVDTGELFF; CDR3nt: TGTGCCAGCAGCTCGGGACTAGCAGTGGACACCGGGGAGCTGTTTTTT
abundance: NA; j_gene: TRBJ1-2; v_gene: TRBV2; d_gene: TRBD1; CDR3aa: CASGGQGPYTF; CDR3nt: TGTGCCAGCGGGGGACAGGGACCCTACACCTTC
abundance: once; j_gene: TRBJ1-5; v_gene: TRBV12-3/TRBV12-4; d_gene: NA; CDR3aa: CASSFDGNQPQHF; CDR3nt: TGTGCCAGCAGTTTTGACGGGAATCAGCCCCAGCATTTT
abundance: NA; j_gene: TRBJ1-4; v_gene: TRBV5-4; d_gene: TRBD1; CDR3aa: CASSSPGQGFEKLFF; CDR3nt: TGTGCCAGCAGCTCCCCGGGACAGGGTTTTGAAAAACTGTTTTTT
abundance: many; j_gene: TRBJ1-1; v_gene: TRBV3-1/TRBV3-2; d_gene: TRBD1; CDR3aa: CASSPGQMNTEAFF; CDR3nt: TGTGCCAGCAGCCCGGGACAGATGAACACTGAAGCTTTCTTT
abundance: NA; j_gene: TRBJ2-1; v_gene: TRBV27; d_gene: TRBD2; CDR3aa: CASSWIGASGGPLGYNEQFF; CDR3nt: TGTGCCAGCAGTTGGATAGGGGCTAGCGGGGGGCCTTTGGGTTACAATGAGCAGTTCTTC
abundance: NA; j_gene: TRBJ1-6; v_gene: TRBV18; d_gene: NA; CDR3aa: CASSPSWAESPLHF; CDR3nt: TGTGCCAGCTCACCATCATGGGCCGAATCACCCCTCCACTTT
abundance: NA; j_gene: TRBJ1-1; v_gene: TRBV7-9; d_gene: NA; CDR3aa: CASSSPGAEAFF; CDR3nt: TGTGCCAGCAGCTCACCAGGGGCTGAAGCTTTCTTT
abundance: NA; j_gene: TRBJ1-4; v_gene: TRBV5-1; d_gene: NA; CDR3aa: CASSLAGVGEKLFF; CDR3nt: TGCGCCAGCAGCTTGGCAGGGGTCGGCGAAAAACTGTTTTTT
abundance: NA; j_gene: TRBJ1-1; v_gene: TRBV7-9; d_gene: NA; CDR3aa: CASSLAGRLNTEAFF; CDR3nt: TGTGCCAGCAGCTTAGCGGGCCGCTTGAACACTGAAGCTTTCTTT